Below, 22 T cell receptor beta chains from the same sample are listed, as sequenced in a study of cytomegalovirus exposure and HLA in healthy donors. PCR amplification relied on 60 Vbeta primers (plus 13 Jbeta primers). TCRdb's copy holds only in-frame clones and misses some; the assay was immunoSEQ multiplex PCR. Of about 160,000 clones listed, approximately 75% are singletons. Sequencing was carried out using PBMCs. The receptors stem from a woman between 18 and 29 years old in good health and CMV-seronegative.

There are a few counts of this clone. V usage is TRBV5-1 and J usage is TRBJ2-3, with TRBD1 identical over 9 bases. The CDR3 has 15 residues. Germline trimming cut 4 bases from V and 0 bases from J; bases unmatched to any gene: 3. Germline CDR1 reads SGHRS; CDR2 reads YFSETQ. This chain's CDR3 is CASSLDRGSTDTQYF. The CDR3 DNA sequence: TGCGCCAGCAGCCTGGACAGGGGTAGCACAGATACGCAGTATTTT.

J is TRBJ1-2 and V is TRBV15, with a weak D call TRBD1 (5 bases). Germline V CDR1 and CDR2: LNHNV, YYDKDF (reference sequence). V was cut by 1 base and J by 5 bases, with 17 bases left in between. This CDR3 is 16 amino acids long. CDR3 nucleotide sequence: TGTGCCACCAGCAGAGTGGGAGGAATTGAGGGGTATGGCTACACCTTC. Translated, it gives CATSRVGGIEGYGYTF.

CDR3 loop: CASSFRARGRGYTF. The DNA of the CDR3 is TGCGCCAGCAGCTTCCGAGCCCGAGGTAGGGGCTACACCTTC. The genes are TRBV5-1 and TRBJ1-2; no firm D call. The CDR3 spans 14 residues. CDR1 and CDR2 from the germline V gene are SGHRS and YFSETQ. The V gene lost 2 bases and the J gene lost 8 bases, with 16 bases spanning the gap.

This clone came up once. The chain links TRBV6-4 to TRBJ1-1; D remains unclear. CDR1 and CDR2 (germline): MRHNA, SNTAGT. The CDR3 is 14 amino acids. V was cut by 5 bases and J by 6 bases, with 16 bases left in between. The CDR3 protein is CASSLLLPRAEAFF. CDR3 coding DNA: TGTGCCAGCAGTCTGCTCCTACCCCGCGCTGAAGCTTTCTTT.

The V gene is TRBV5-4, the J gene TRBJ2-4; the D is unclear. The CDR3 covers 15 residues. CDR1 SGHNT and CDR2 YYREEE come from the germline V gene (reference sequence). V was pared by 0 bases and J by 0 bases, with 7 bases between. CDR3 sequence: CASSLGGVAKNIQYF. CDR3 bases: TGTGCCAGCAGCTTGGGAGGCGTAGCCAAAAACATTCAGTACTTC.

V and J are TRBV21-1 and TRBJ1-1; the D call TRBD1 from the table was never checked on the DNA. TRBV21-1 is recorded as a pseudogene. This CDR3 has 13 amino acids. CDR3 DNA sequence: TGTGCCAGCAGCAAAGATGGGCGCACTGAAGCTTTCTTT. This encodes CASSKDGRTEAFF.

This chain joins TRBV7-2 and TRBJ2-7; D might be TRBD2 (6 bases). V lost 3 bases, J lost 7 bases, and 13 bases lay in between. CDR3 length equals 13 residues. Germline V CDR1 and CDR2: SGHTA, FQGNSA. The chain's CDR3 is CASSFSIAEEQYF. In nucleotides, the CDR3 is TGTGCCAGCAGCTTCTCGATAGCGGAAGAGCAGTACTTC. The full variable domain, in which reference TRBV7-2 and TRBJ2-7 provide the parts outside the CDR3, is GAGVSQSPSNKVTEKGKDVELRCDPISGHTALYWYRQSLGQGLEFLIYFQGNSAPDKSGLPSDRFSAERTGGSVSTLTIQRTQQEDSAVYLCASSFSIAEEQYFGPGTRLTVT.

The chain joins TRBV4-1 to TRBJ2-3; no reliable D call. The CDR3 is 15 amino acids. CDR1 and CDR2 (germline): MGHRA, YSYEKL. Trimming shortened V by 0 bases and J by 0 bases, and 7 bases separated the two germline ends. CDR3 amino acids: CASSQDSRSTDTQYF. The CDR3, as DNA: TGCGCCAGCAGCCAAGATTCGCGCAGCACAGATACGCAGTATTTT.

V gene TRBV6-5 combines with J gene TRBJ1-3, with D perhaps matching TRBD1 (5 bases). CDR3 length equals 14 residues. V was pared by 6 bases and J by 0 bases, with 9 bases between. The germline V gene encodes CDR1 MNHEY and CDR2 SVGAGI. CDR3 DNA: TGTGCCAGCAGGCAGGGCTTCTCTGGAAACACCATATATTTT. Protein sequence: CASRQGFSGNTIYF.

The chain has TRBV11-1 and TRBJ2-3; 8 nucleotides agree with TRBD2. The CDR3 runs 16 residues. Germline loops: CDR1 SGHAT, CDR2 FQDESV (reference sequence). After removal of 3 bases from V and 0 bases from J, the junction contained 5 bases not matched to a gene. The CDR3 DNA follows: TGTGCCAGCAGCTTGGCTAGCGGGCTTAGCACAGATACGCAGTATTTT. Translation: CASSLASGLSTDTQYF.

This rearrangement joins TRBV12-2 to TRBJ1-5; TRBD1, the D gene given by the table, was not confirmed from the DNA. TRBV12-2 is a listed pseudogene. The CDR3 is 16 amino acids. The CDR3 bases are TGTGCAAGTCGCCAACTAGACAGGCAATGTAGTCAGCCCCAGCATTTT. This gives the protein CASRQLDRQCSQPQHF.

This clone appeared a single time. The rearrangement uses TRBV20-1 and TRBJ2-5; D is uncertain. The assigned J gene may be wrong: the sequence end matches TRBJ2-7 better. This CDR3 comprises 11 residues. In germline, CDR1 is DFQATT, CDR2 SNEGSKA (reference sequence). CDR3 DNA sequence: TGCAGTGCTAGTTATTACTACGAGCAGTACTTC. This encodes CSASYYYEQYF.

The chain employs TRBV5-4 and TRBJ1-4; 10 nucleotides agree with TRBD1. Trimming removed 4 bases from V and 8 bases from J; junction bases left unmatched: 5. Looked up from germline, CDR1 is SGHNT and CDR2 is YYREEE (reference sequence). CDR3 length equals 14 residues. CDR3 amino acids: CASSVGTGAEKLFF. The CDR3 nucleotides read TGTGCCAGCAGCGTGGGGACAGGGGCCGAAAAACTGTTTTTT.

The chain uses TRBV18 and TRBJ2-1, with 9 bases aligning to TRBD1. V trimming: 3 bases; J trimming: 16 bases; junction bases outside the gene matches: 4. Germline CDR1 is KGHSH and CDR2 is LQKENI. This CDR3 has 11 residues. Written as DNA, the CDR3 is TGTGCCAGCTCACCCCGGGACAGGGTATTCTTC. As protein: CASSPRDRVFF. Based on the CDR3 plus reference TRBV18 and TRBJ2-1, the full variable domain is NAGVMQNPRHLVRRRGQEARLRCSPMKGHSHVYWYRQLPEEGLKFMVYLQKENIIDESGMPKERFSAEFPKEGPSILRIQQVVRGDSAAYFCASSPRDRVFFGPGTRLTVL.

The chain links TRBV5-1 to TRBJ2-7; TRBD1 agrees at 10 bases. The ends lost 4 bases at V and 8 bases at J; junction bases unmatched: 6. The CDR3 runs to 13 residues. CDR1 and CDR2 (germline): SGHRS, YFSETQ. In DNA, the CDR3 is TGCGCCAGCAGCCACGGACAGGGGGATAAGCAGTACTTC. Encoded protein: CASSHGQGDKQYF.

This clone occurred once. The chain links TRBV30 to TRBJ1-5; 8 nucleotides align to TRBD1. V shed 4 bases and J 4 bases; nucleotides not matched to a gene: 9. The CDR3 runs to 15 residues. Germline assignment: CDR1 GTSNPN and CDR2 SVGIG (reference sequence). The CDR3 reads CAWNPGQGGNQPQHF. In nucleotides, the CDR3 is TGTGCCTGGAATCCCGGACAGGGTGGGAATCAGCCCCAGCATTTT.

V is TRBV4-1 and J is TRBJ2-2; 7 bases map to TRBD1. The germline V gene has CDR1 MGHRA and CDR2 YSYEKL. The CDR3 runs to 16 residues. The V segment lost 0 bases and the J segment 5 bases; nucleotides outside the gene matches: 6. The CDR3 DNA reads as TGCGCCAGCAGCCAAGAGCGACAGGGAAGGACCGGGGAGCTGTTTTTT. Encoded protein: CASSQERQGRTGELFF.

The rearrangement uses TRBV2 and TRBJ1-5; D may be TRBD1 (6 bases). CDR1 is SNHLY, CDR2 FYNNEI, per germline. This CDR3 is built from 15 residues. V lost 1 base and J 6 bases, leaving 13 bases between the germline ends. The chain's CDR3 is CASSEGGGRFQPQHF. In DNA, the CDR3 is TGTGCCAGCAGTGAAGGGGGGGGCCGGTTTCAGCCCCAGCATTTT.

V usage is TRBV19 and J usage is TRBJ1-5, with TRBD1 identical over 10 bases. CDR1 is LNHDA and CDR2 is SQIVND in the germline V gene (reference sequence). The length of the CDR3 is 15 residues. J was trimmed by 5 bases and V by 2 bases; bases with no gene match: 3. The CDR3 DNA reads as TGTGCCAGTAGTATAACCGGGACAGGGGATCAGCCCCAGCATTTT. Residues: CASSITGTGDQPQHF.

The CDR3 sequence: CASSGLAGVLDTQYF. CDR3 nucleotides: TGTGCCAGCAGTGGACTAGCGGGGGTACTAGATACGCAGTATTTT. The chain is built from TRBV2 and TRBJ2-3; 12 positions match TRBD2. Germline V gene data show CDR1 as SNHLY and CDR2 as FYNNEI. This CDR3 contains 15 residues. V shed 4 bases, J shed 5 bases, and the junction held 4 bases outside the gene matches.

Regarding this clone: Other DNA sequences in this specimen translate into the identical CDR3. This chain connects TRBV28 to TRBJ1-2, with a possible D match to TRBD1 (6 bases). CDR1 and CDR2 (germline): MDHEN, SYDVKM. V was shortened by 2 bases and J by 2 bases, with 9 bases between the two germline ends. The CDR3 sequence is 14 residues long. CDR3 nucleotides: TGTGCCAGCAGTTTACCGCAGGGGAACTATGGCTACACCTTC. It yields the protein CASSLPQGNYGYTF.

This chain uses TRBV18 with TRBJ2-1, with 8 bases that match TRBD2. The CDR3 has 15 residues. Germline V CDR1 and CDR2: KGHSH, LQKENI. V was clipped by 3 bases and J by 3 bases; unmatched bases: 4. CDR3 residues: CASSPAGGRYNEQFF. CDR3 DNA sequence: TGTGCCAGCTCACCCGCGGGGGGCCGCTACAATGAGCAGTTCTTC. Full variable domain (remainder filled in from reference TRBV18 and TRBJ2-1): NAGVMQNPRHLVRRRGQEARLRCSPMKGHSHVYWYRQLPEEGLKFMVYLQKENIIDESGMPKERFSAEFPKEGPSILRIQQVVRGDSAAYFCASSPAGGRYNEQFFGPGTRLTVL.